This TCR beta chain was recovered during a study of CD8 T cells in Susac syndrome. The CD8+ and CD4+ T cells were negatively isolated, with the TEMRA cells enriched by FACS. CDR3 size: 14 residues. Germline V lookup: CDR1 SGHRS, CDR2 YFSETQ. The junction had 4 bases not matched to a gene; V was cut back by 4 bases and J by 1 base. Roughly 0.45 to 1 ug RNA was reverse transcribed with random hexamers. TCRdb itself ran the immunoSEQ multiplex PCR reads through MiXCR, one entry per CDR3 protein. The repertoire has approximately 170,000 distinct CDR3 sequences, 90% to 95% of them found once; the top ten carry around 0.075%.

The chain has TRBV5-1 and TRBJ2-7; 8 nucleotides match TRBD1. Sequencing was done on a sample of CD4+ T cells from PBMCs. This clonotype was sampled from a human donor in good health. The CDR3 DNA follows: TGCGCCAGCAGCAGGACAGGGACGTCCTACGAGCAGTACTTC. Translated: CASSRTGTSYEQYF.